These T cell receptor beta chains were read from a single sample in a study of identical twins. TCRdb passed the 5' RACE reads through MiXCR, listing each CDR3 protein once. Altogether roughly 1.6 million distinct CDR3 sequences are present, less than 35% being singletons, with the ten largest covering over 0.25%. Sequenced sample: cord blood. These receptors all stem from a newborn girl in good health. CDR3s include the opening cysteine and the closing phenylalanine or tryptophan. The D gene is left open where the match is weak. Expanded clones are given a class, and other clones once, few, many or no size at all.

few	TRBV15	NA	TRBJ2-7	CATSSTGSSSYEQYF	TGTGCCACCAGCAGCACAGGGTCTAGCTCCTACGAGCAGTACTTC
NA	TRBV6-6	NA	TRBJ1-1	CASRAAGSGGGTEAFF	TGTGCCAGCAGGGCGGCCGGTTCCGGGGGTGGGACTGAAGCTTTCTTT
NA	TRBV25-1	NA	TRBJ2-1	CASERNYNEQFF	TGTGCCAGCGAGCGGAACTACAATGAGCAGTTCTTC
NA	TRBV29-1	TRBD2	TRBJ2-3	CSVDWTSGEGDTQYF	TGCAGCGTTGACTGGACTAGCGGGGAGGGGGATACGCAGTATTTT
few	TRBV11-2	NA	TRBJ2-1	CASRRLGGNEQFF	TGTGCCAGCAGAAGACTAGGAGGCAATGAGCAGTTCTTC
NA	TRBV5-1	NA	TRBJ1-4	CASSLIWLQPGPPNEKLFF	TGCGCCAGCAGCTTGATTTGGCTCCAACCCGGGCCACCGAATGAAAAACTGTTTTTT
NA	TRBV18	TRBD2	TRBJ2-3	CASSQLAGEIMTQYF	TGTGCCAGCTCACAACTAGCGGGAGAGATTATGACGCAGTATTTT
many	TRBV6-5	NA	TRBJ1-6	CASSYRQGGSPLHF	TGTGCCAGCAGTTACCGGCAGGGTGGTTCACCCCTCCACTTT
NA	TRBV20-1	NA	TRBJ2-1	CSASLMDRNEQFF	TGCAGTGCCAGTCTCATGGACCGCAATGAGCAGTTCTTC
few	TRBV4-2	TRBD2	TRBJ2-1	CASSPLSAGGPYNEQFF	TGTGCCAGCAGCCCCCTATCGGCGGGGGGACCCTACAATGAGCAGTTCTTC
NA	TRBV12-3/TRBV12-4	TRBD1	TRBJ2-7	CASTNRDRGYEQYF	TGTGCCAGCACCAACCGGGACAGGGGCTACGAGCAGTACTTC
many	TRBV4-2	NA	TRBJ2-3	CASSQDTPDSHTDTQYF	TGTGCCAGCAGCCAAGATACCCCTGATTCCCACACAGATACGCAGTATTTT
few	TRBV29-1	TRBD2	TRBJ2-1	CSVTTSGRWYNEQFF	TGCAGCGTGACGACTAGCGGGAGGTGGTACAATGAGCAGTTCTTC
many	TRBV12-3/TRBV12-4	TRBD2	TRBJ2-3	CASSLTSGRADTQYF	TGTGCCAGCAGTTTGACTAGCGGGAGGGCAGATACGCAGTATTTT
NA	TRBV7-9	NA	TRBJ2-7	CASSQTSGEQYF	TGTGCCAGCAGCCAAACCTCGGGCGAGCAGTACTTC
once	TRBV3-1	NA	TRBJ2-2	CASSQEAGAGELFF	TGTGCCAGCAGCCAAGAGGCTGGCGCCGGGGAGCTGTTTTTT
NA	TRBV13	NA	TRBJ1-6	CASSFSLSYNSPLHF	TGTGCCAGCAGCTTTAGTTTGTCCTATAATTCACCCCTCCACTTT
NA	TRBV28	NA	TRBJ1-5	CASSLIAAREPQHF	TGTGCCAGCAGTTTGATCGCGGCCCGGGAGCCCCAGCATTTT
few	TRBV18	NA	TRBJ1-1	CASSGRAVYTEAFF	TGTGCCAGCTCCGGCAGGGCGGTGTACACTGAAGCTTTCTTT
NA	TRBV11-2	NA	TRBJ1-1	CASRTGLRMNTEAFF	TGTGCCAGCAGAACAGGGCTTAGGATGAACACTGAAGCTTTCTTT
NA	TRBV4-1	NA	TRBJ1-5	CASSQGRGVQPQHF	TGCGCCAGCAGCCAAGGGAGGGGTGTTCAGCCCCAGCATTTT
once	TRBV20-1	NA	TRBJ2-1	CSARGDNSYNEQFF	TGCAGTGCTAGAGGGGACAACTCCTACAATGAGCAGTTCTTC
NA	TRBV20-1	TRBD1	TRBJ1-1	CSAQGGNTEAFF	TGCAGTGCCCAGGGGGGGAACACTGAAGCTTTCTTT
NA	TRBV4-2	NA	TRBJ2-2	CASSQTFTGELFF	TGTGCCAGCAGCCAAACCTTTACCGGGGAGCTGTTTTTT
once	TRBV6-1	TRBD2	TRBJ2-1	CASSEALVTSHNEQFF	TGTGCCAGCAGTGAAGCCCTGGTGACTAGCCACAACGAGCAGTTCTTC
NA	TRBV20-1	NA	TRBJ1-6	CSARGANSYNSPLHF	TGCAGTGCTAGAGGGGCCAACTCCTATAATTCACCCCTCCACTTT
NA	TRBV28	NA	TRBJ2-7	CASSLPKGGSSYEQYF	TGTGCCAGCAGTTTACCCAAGGGAGGCAGCTCCTACGAGCAGTACTTC
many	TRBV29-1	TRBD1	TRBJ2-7	CSVEVLDRGYEQYF	TGCAGCGTTGAAGTTCTGGACAGGGGTTACGAGCAGTACTTC
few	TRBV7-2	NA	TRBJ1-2	CASSVDRIYGYTF	TGTGCCAGCAGCGTCGACAGGATCTATGGCTACACCTTC
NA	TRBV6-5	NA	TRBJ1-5	CASTKGGGVNQPQHF	TGTGCCAGCACTAAGGGAGGAGGGGTCAATCAGCCCCAGCATTTT
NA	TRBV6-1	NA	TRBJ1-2	CASSENKNRVSWYGYTF	TGTGCCAGCAGTGAGAACAAAAACAGGGTGTCTTGGTATGGCTACACCTTC
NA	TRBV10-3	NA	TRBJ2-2	CAISDTGHTGELFF	TGTGCCATCAGTGACACAGGACACACCGGGGAGCTGTTTTTT
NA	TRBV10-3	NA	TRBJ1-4	CAISSHYLGEKLFF	TGTGCCATCAGTAGTCACTATTTAGGGGAAAAACTGTTTTTT
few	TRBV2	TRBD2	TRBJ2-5	CASSVWTSGKETQYF	TGTGCCAGCAGTGTTTGGACTAGCGGGAAAGAGACCCAGTACTTC
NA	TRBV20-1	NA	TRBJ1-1	CSARRRPNTEAFF	TGCAGTGCCAGGAGGAGGCCGAACACTGAAGCTTTCTTT
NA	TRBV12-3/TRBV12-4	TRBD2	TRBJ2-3	CASSGSGGAPDTQYF	TGTGCCAGCAGCGGTAGCGGGGGGGCCCCAGATACGCAGTATTTT
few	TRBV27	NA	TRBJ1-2	CASSALDRNYGYTF	TGTGCCAGCAGTGCCCTCGACAGAAACTATGGCTACACCTTC
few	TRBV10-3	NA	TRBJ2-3	CAISLDLSTDTQYF	TGTGCCATCAGTTTAGATCTGAGCACAGATACGCAGTATTTT
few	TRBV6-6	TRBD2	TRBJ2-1	CASLGTSGSSSYNEQFF	TGTGCCAGTCTAGGGACTAGCGGGAGTTCCTCCTACAATGAGCAGTTCTTC
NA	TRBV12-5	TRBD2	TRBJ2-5	CASGLTSGGEETQYF	TGTGCTAGTGGTTTGACTAGCGGGGGGGAAGAGACCCAGTACTTC